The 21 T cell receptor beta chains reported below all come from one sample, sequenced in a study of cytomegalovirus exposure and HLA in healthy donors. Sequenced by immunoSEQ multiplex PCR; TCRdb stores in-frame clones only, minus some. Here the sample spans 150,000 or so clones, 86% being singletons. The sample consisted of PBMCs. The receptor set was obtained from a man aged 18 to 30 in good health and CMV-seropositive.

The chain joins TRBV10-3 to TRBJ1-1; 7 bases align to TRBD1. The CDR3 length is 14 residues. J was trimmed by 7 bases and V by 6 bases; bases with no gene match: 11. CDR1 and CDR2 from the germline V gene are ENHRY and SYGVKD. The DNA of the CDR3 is TGTGCCATCAGCATGACAGGGCAAGAGGATGAAGCTTTCTTT. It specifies CAISMTGQEDEAFF.

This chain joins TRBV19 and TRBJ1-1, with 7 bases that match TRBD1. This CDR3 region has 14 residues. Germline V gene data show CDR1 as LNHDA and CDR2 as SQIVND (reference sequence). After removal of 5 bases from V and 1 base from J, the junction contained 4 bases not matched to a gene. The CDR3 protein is CASSLTGWNTEAFF. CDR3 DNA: TGTGCCAGTAGTCTGACAGGGTGGAACACTGAAGCTTTCTTT.

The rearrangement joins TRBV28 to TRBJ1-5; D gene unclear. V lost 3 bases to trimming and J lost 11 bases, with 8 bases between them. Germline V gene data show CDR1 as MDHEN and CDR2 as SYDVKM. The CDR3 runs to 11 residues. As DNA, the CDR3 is TGTGCCAGCAGTTTGGGAGGCACCCAGCATTTT. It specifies CASSLGGTQHF.

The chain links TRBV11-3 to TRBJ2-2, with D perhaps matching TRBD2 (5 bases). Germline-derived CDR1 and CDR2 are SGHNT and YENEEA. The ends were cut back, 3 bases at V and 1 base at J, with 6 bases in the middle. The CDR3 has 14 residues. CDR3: CASSFRGNTGELFF. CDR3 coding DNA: TGTGCCAGCAGCTTTCGGGGGAACACCGGGGAGCTGTTTTTT.

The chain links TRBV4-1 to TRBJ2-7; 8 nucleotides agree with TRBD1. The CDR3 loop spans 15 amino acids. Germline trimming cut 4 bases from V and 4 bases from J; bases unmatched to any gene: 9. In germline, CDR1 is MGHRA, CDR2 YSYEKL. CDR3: CASSLLRGRWYEQYF. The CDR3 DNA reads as TGCGCCAGCAGCCTACTCAGGGGGCGCTGGTACGAGCAGTACTTC.

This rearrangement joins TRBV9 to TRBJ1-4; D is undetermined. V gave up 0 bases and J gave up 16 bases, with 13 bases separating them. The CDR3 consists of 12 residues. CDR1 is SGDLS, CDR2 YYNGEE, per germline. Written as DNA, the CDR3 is TGTGCCAGCAGCGTAGAACCCCGTAGGAGGTTTTTT. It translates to CASSVEPRRRFF.

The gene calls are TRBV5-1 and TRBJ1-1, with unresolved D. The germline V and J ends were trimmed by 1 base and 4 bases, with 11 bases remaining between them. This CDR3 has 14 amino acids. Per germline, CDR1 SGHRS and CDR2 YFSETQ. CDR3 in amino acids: CASSLRGTSTEAFF. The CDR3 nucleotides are TGCGCCAGCAGCTTGCGGGGTACATCCACTGAAGCTTTCTTT.

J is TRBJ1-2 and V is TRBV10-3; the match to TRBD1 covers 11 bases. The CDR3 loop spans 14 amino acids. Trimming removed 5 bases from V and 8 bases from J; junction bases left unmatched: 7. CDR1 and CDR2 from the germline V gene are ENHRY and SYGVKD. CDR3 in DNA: TGTGCCATCAGTAACGGACAGGGGGCGAGCGGCTACACCTTC. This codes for CAISNGQGASGYTF.

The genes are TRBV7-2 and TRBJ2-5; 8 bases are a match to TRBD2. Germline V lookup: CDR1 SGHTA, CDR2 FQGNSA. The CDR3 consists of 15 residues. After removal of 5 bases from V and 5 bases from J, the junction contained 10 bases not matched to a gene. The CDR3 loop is CASSLTAGGVETQYF. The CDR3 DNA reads TGTGCCAGCAGCCTAACGGCGGGGGGTGTCGAGACCCAGTACTTC.

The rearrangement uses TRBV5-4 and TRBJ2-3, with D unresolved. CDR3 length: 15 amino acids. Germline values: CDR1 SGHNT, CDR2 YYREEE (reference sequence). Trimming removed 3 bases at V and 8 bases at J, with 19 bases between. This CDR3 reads CASSSARATFATQYF. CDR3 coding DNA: TGTGCCAGCAGCTCGGCTAGAGCCACTTTTGCTACGCAGTATTTT.

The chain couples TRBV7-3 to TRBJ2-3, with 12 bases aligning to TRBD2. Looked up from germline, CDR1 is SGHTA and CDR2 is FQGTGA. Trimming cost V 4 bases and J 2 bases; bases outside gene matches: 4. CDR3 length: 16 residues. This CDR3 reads CASSSLAGGDTDTQYF. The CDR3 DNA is TGTGCCAGCAGCTCTCTAGCGGGGGGGGACACAGATACGCAGTATTTT.

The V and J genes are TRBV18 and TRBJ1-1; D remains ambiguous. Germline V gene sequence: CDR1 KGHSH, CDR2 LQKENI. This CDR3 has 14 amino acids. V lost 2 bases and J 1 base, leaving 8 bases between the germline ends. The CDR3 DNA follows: TGTGCCAGCTCACCAAGAGTAAAGAACACTGAAGCTTTCTTT. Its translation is CASSPRVKNTEAFF. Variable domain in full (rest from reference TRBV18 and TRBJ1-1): NAGVMQNPRHLVRRRGQEARLRCSPMKGHSHVYWYRQLPEEGLKFMVYLQKENIIDESGMPKERFSAEFPKEGPSILRIQQVVRGDSAAYFCASSPRVKNTEAFFGQGTRLTVV.

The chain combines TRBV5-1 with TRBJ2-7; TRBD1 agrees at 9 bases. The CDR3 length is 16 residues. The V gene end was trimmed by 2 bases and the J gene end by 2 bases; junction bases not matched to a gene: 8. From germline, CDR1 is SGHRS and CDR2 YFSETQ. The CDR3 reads CASSFARDRETYEQYF. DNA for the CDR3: TGCGCCAGCAGCTTTGCGCGGGACAGGGAGACCTACGAGCAGTACTTC.

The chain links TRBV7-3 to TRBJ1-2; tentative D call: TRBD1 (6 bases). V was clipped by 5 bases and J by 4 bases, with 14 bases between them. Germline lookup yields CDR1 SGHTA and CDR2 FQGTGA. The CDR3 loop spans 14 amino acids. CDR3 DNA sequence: TGTGCCAGCAGCCCCACGGGGGGGGCCTATGGCTACACCTTC. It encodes CASSPTGGAYGYTF.

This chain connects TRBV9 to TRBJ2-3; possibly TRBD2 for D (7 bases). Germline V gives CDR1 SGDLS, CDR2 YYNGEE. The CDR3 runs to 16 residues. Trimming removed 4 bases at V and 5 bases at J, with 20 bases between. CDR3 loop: CASSYWGGGAIDTQYF. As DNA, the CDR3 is TGTGCCAGCAGCTACTGGGGAGGGGGGGCCATAGATACGCAGTATTTT.

The CDR3 DNA reads as TGTGCCAGTAGTATTCGGACAGGAGATGATCTCTACGAGCAGTACTTC. This encodes CASSIRTGDDLYEQYF. The chain has TRBV19 and TRBJ2-7, with 7 bases fitting TRBD1. The CDR3 contains 16 residues. CDR1 and CDR2 (germline): LNHDA, SQIVND (reference sequence). V was pared by 3 bases and J by 3 bases, with 11 bases of the junction left unmatched.

In DNA, the CDR3 is TGTGCCAGCGGCGACGACAGGGGAAAGAACACCGGGGAGCTGTTTTTT. Its protein product is CASGDDRGKNTGELFF. J is TRBJ2-2 and V is TRBV14; TRBD1 matches 8 bases. Germline V CDR1 and CDR2: SGHDN, FVKESK. With V trimmed by 8 bases and J by 1 base, 9 bases remained unmatched. CDR3 length: 16 amino acids.

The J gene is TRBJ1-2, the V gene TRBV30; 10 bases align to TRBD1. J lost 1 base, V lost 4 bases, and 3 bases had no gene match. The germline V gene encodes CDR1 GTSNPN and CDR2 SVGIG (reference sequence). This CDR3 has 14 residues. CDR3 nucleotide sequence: TGTGCCTGGATCCGGGACAGGGGTAACTATGGCTACACCTTC. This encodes CAWIRDRGNYGYTF.

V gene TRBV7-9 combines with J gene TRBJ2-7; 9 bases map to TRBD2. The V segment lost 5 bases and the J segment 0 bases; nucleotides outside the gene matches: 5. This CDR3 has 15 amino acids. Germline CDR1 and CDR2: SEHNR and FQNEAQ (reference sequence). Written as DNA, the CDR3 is TGTGCCAGCAGCGGAAGCGGGAGGTTCTCCTACGAGCAGTACTTC. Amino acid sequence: CASSGSGRFSYEQYF.

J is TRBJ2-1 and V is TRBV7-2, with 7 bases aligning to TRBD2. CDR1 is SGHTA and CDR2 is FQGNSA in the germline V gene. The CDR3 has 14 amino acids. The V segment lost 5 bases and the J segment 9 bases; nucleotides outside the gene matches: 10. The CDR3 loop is CASSRTPPGGEQFF. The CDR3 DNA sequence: TGTGCCAGCAGCCGGACCCCACCGGGGGGTGAGCAGTTCTTC.

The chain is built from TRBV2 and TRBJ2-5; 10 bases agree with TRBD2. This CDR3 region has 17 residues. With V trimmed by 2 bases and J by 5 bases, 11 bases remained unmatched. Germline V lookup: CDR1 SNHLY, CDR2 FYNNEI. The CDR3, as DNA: TGTGCCAGCAGTGAATGGCTAGCGGGGGCCGCAGGGGAGACCCAGTACTTC. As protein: CASSEWLAGAAGETQYF.